This T cell receptor beta chain was identified in a study of T cell responses to AZD1222 COVID-19 vaccine. Study findings and constraints: Receipt of two AZD1222 doses was followed by a rise in Spike-specific TCR breadth and depth. Donors were chiefly white British, with a greater number of females, and clonal diversity was perhaps underestimated.

Here immunoSEQ multiplex PCR was the method, and the copy in TCRdb shows in-frame clones only, minus some. The repertoire holds 100,000 to 150,000 clones, with roughly 88% as singletons. This clone occurred a few times. Its antigen is unidentified. This sequence was found in an adult in good health. The material sequenced was peripheral blood, taken on day 0 of MenACWY control vaccination.

The DNA for the CDR3 is TGTGCCAGCAGCTTGGAGGGACTGGTCTCTGGAAACACCATATATTTT. Translating it yields CASSLEGLVSGNTIYF. This chain links TRBV5-8 with TRBJ1-3; possible D gene TRBD1, 5 bases. V lost 0 bases and J 0 bases, leaving 10 bases between the germline ends. The CDR3 spans 16 residues. Germline V CDR1 and CDR2: SGHTS, YDEGEE.